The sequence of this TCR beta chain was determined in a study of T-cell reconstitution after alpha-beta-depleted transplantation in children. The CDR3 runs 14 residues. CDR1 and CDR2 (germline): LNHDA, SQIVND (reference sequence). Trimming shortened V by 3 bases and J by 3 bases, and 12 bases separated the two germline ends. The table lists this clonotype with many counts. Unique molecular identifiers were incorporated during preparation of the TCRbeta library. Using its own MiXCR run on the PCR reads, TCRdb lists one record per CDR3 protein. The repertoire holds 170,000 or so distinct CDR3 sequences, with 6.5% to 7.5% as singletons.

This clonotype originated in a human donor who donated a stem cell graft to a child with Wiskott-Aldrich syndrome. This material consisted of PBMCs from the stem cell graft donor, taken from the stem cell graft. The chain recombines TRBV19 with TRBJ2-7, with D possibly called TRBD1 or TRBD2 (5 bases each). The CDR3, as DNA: TGTGCCAGTAGTATCCGGGACGGCGGCTACGAGCAGTACTTC. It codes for CASSIRDGGYEQYF. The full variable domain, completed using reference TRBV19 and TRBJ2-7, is DGGITQSPKYLFRKEGQNVTLSCEQNLNHDAMYWYRQDPGQGLRLIYYSQIVNDFQKGDIAEGYSVSREKKESFPLTVTSAQKNPTAFYLCASSIRDGGYEQYFGPGTRLTVT.